The 5 T cell receptor beta chains given below trace back to one sample, sequenced in a study of shared clonotypes between healthy human individuals. The method was immunoSEQ multiplex PCR; TCRdb's version includes in-frame clones alone and lacks a portion of them. This sample has around 1.5 million clones, with nearly 99% found just once. The specimen was naive CD4+ T cells sorted from blood. The subset is: CD45RA+ positively selected. Receptors were obtained from a man aged 25-40 years in good health.

J is TRBJ1-1 and V is TRBV7-9; the D gene is possibly TRBD1 (6 bases). CDR1 and CDR2 (germline): SEHNR, FQNEAQ (reference sequence). The CDR3 has 15 residues. The germline V and J ends were trimmed by 7 bases and 2 bases, with 17 bases remaining between them. The CDR3 coding sequence is TGTGCCAGCACCCCCGCCCGGGGGCTTAACACTGAAGCTTTCTTT. This translates into CASTPARGLNTEAFF.

This clone was detected only once. The chain combines TRBV28 with TRBJ1-1; a weak D match, TRBD1 (5 bases). Germline CDR1 reads MDHEN; CDR2 reads SYDVKM. The CDR3 runs to 12 residues. V lost 8 bases and J lost 5, with 12 bases in between. CDR3 sequence reads: CASGQGRTEAFF. For the CDR3, the DNA is TGTGCCAGCGGACAAGGGAGAACTGAAGCTTTCTTT.

This sequence joins TRBV28 and TRBJ2-2; tentative D call: TRBD1 (5 bases). The CDR3 consists of 14 residues. Trimming took 6 bases from V and 1 from J, leaving 9 bases between them. Germline V CDR1 and CDR2: MDHEN, SYDVKM. The CDR3 nucleotides are TGTGCCAGCAGCCCCGGACAGAACACCGGGGAGCTGTTTTTT. This translates into CASSPGQNTGELFF.

As regards this clone: This sample also contains other DNA sequences that code for the same CDR3. The rearrangement joins TRBV5-4 to TRBJ2-3; D is perhaps TRBD1 (6 bases). CDR3 length: 14 amino acids. In germline, CDR1 is SGHNT, CDR2 YYREEE (reference sequence). Between the trimmed V and J ends, which lost 1 base and 1 base, there was a span of 7 bases. CDR3 in DNA: TGTGCCAGCAGCTTGAAGGGGGGCACAGATACGCAGTATTTT. Amino acids: CASSLKGGTDTQYF.

The V gene is TRBV25-1, the J gene TRBJ2-5, with a weak D call TRBD2 (6 bases). V dropped 4 bases and J dropped 4 bases, with 22 bases sitting between them. The CDR3 extends over 17 amino acids. The germline CDR1 and CDR2 sequences are MGHDK and SYGVNS. The CDR3 is CASSVTGVLRVRETQYF. CDR3 bases: TGTGCCAGCAGTGTGACGGGAGTTCTTAGGGTGAGAGAGACCCAGTACTTC.